Sequencing of this T cell receptor (beta chain) was carried out in a study of T-cell memory formation after mild COVID-19. Findings of the study overall: Day 15 to 85 contractors were CD4/CD8 balanced; later expanders leaned CD4+. Contracting CD4+ clones lay largely in CM and EM, with CD8+ ones residing in EMRA.

Concerning this clonotype itself: Its antigen is unidentified.

The V gene's germline CDR1 is SQVTM and CDR2 ANQGSEA. There are 13 residues in the CDR3. V trimming: 2 bases; J trimming: 6 bases; junction bases outside the gene matches: 4. From 5'RACE with constant-segment primers came TCR alpha and TCR beta cDNA libraries that carried sample barcodes and UMIs. TCRdb passed the 5' RACE reads through MiXCR, listing each CDR3 protein once. The repertoire holds more than 450,000 distinct CDR3 sequences, with approximately 19% as singletons. The TCR was taken from an adult woman who had mild COVID-19 (a few samples of this study predate the infection). Cell type and time point are not known. The rearrangement links TRBV29-1 to TRBJ2-7; 10 nucleotides line up with TRBD2. Sequences were obtained from PBMCs or a T cell subset sorted from them (not recorded which). The CDR3 DNA is TGCAGCGTTGAAACTACTAGCGGGATCGAGCAGTACTTC. This translates into CSVETTSGIEQYF.